This TCR beta chain comes out of a study of Graves' ophthalmopathy and Graves' hyperthyroidism (dated by TCRdb to 2016 to 2019). Turning to the overall study: Peripheral blood was collected before any treatment was given, at the time of initial diagnosis. For independent validation, a separate cohort was made up of roughly 19 hyperthyroidism patients plus 17 patients who later progressed from hyperthyroidism to ophthalmopathy. T-cell repertoires of thyroid tissue and blood were compared in over 5 hyperthyroidism patients. In total, approximately 140 blood samples were TCR-sequenced: fewer than 50 ophthalmopathy, some 80 hyperthyroidism and approximately 17 hyperthyroidism-to-ophthalmopathy patients. To explore V-J signatures that distinguish ophthalmopathy from hyperthyroidism, a discovery set of around 100 patients was enrolled, made up of under 50 with ophthalmopathy and some 58 with stable hyperthyroidism. Following sample collection, hyperthyroidism patients were given methimazole at a starting dose of 30 mg daily, and ophthalmopathy patients were given high-dose intravenous methylprednisolone. The 90 to 100 discovery patients were randomly divided into training and test sets at a 7:3 ratio. To tell Graves' ophthalmopathy apart from Graves' hyperthyroidism, and to predict which patients would progress to ophthalmopathy, the study relied on TCR beta repertoire signatures. Broad study findings and their caveats: The 13-signature model separated ophthalmopathy from stable hyperthyroidism with 85% to 90% sensitivity and 81% to 82% specificity in cross-validation, and 80%/75% in the test set. Most of the expanded thyroid clonotypes with a frequency above 0.001 were also detected in blood, and it was suggested that the thyroid immune response may be reflected by blood repertoires. In validation, the model predicted ophthalmopathy progression with more than 70% sensitivity and approximately 75% specificity; 12 predicted patients were CT-confirmed with GO in a median of approximately six months. Sample size was not statistically predetermined, and group allocation was not concealed from the investigators.

Ophthalmopathy patients were characterized by moderately to severely active disease, a Clinical Activity Score of at least 3, a NOSPECS grade of at least 4, and a disease duration under 3 months. Anyone with other autoimmune diseases, uncontrolled infections, pregnancy or lactation was excluded from the study. Diagnosis was based on clinical symptoms, serum thyroxine, TRAb, thyroid ultrasound and orbital computed tomography. Ficoll-Paque density gradient centrifugation was used to isolate PBMCs from approximately 10 ml of fresh peripheral blood. Total RNA was extracted with Trizol reagent and quality-checked on an Agilent 2100 Bioanalyzer. For repertoire sequencing, the TCR beta CDR3 regions were amplified from RNA transcripts. The first round was an RT-PCR using HTBI primers with the Qiagen OneStep RT-PCR kit, and this first round was followed by a second-round multiplex PCR, then size selection and purification. Libraries were sequenced on an Illumina HiSeq2000 using paired-end 100 bp reads. The paper's data handling went like this. SOAPnuke was used to process the reads, removing any read that contained adapters or uncalled bases, had a mean Phred below 15, or lacked an exact match to the constant primer or identifier. High-quality paired reads were merged with COPE v1.2.5. Each unique nucleotide sequence was defined as a clonotype, and clonotypes were aligned to IMGT TRB V, D and J references with MiTCR v1.1. Analysis was restricted to V-J combinations with a frequency above 0.0001, which covered roughly 99% of repertoires. For each V-J combination, a TCR clonal expansion and chaos score was defined as F50 clonal expansion divided by the chaos observed in the TCRdist matrix. Features were reduced by Welch's t-statistics and random forest to around 13 V-J combinations, which fed a naive Bayes classifier. The Morisita-Horn index was used to measure how similar the thyroid and blood repertoires were. The raw public data were reprocessed by TCRdb itself: fastp quality trimming at Q25, MiXCR clonotype calling, in-frame beta chains only. Here each entry gathers all rows of one CDR3 protein and keeps the most common genes and DNA. The V and J calls follow TCRdb's processing rather than the paper's. A total of roughly 500,000 distinct CDR3 sequences appear in this sample, under 15% of them only once. Jointly, the top ten make up roughly 9.8% of the sample.

This clonotype has at least ten counts. Its antigen is unknown. Qualities for individual bases were not recorded, and no much larger clone is one base off. Source material: blood. The receptor was isolated from a woman aged 25-40 years with Graves' ophthalmopathy. Donor details come from another sample of the same person, matched by shared clones.

The CDR3 protein is CASSLTLYEQYF. The nucleotides read TGTGCCAGCAGTTTAACTTTGTACGAGCAGTACTTC. Here the chain combines TRBV12-3 or TRBV12-4 and TRBJ2-7; the D gene remains uncertain. At the junction V is shortened by 2 bases and J by 4 bases, with 6 bases in between. The CDR3 starts with the cysteine, ends with the phenylalanine, and has 12 residues. Only the CDR3 DNA is retained, 36 bases long and in frame from the first base.